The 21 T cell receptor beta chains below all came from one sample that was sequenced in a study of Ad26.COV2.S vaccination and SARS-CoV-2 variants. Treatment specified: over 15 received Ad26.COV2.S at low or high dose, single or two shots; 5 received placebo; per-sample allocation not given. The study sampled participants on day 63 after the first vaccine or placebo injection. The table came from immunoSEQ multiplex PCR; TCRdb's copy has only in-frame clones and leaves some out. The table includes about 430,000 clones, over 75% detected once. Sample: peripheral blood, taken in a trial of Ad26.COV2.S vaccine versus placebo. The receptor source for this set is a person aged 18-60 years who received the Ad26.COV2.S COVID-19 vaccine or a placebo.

The CDR3 reads CASSQRQGITEAFF. The CDR3 bases are TGTGCCAGCTCACAGCGACAGGGAATCACTGAAGCTTTCTTT. The rearrangement joins TRBV18 to TRBJ1-1; TRBD1 matches at 7 bases. The CDR3 has 14 amino acids. Germline V gene sequence: CDR1 KGHSH, CDR2 LQKENI. Losses at the gene ends were 4 bases for V and 4 bases for J; bases not matched to a gene: 6.

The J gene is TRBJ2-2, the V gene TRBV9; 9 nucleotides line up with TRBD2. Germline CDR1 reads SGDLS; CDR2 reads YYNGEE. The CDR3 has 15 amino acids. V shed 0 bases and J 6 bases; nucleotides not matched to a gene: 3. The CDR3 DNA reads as TGTGCCAGCAGCGTAGGAGCGGGAGGATCCGGGGAGCTGTTTTTT. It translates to CASSVGAGGSGELFF.

CDR3 loop: CASSPTSEETQYF. The CDR3 DNA reads as TGTGCCAGCAGCCCCACTAGCGAAGAGACCCAGTACTTC. The J gene is TRBJ2-5, the V gene TRBV5-4, with TRBD2 matching 7 bases. The CDR3 length is 13 residues. With V trimmed by 4 bases and J by 3 bases, 3 bases remained unmatched. Germline V gives CDR1 SGHNT, CDR2 YYREEE (reference sequence).

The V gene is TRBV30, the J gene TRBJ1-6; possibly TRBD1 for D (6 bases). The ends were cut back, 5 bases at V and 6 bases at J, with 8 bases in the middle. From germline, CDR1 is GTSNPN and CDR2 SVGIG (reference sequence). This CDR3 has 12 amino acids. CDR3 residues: CAWDRFNSPLHF. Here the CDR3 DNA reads TGTGCCTGGGACAGGTTTAATTCACCCCTCCACTTT.

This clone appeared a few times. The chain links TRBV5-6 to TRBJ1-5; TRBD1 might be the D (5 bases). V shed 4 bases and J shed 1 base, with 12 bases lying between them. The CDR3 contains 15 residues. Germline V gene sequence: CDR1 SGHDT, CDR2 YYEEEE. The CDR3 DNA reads TGTGCCAGCAGCCATAGCGGGGGAAGCAATCAGCCCCAGCATTTT. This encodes CASSHSGGSNQPQHF. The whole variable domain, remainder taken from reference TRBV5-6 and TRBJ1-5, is DAGVTQSPTHLIKTRGQQVTLRCSPKSGHDTVSWYQQALGQGPQFIFQYYEEEERQRGNFPDRFSGHQFPNYSSELNVNALLLGDSALYLCASSHSGGSNQPQHFGDGTRLSIL.

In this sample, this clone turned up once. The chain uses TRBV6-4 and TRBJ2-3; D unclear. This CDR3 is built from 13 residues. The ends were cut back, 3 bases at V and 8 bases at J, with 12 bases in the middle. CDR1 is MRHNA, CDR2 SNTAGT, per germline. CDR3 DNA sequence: TGTGCCAGCAGTGATACTATTCTGGGTACGCAGTATTTT. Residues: CASSDTILGTQYF.

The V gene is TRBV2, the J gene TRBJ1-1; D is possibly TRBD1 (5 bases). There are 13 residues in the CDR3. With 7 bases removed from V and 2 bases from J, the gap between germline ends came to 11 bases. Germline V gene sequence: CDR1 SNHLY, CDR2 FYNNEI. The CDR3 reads CASNPGSNTEAFF. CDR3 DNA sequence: TGTGCCAGCAACCCAGGGTCTAACACTGAAGCTTTCTTT.

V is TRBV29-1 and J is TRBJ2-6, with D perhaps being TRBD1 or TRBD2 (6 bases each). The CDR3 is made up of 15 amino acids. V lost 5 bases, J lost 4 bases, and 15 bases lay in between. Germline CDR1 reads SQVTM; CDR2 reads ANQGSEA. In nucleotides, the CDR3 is TGCAGCGTTCGCTCTTGGGGGGCCGGGGCCAACGTCCTGACTTTC. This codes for CSVRSWGAGANVLTF. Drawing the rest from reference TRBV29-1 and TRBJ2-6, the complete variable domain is SAVISQKPSRDICQRGTSLTIQCQVDSQVTMMFWYRQQPGQSLTLIATANQGSEATYESGFVIDKFPISRPNLTFSTLTVSNMSPEDSSIYLCSVRSWGAGANVLTFGAGSRLTVL.

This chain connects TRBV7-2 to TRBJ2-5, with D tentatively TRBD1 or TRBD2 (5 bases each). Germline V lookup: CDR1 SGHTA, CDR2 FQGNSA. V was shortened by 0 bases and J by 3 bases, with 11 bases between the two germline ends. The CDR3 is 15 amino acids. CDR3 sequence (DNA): TGTGCCAGCAGCTTAGCGTCCGGGACGAAAGAGACCCAGTACTTC. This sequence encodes CASSLASGTKETQYF.

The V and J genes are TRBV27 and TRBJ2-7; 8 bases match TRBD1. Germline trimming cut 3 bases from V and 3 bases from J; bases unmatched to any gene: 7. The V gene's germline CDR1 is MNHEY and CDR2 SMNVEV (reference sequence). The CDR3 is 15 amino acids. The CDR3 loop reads CASSLRDRRIYEQYF. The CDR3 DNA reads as TGTGCCAGCAGTTTGCGGGACAGGCGGATCTACGAGCAGTACTTC.

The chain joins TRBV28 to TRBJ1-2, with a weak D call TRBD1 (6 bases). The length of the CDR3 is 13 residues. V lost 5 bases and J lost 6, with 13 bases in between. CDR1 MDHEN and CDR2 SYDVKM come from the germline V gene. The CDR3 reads CASSIMGADGYTF. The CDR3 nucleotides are TGTGCCAGCAGTATTATGGGGGCGGATGGCTACACCTTC.

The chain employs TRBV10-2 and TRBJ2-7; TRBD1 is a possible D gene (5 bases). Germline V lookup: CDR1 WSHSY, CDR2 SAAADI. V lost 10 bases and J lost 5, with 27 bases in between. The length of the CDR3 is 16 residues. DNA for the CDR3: TGCGCCATACAAGATTCCGGGCGAACAGGCTTGCACGAGCAGTACTTC. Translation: CAIQDSGRTGLHEQYF.

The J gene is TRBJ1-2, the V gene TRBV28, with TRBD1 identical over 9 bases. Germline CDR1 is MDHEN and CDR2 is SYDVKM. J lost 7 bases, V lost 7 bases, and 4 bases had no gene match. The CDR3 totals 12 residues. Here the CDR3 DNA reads TGTGCCAGCACCGGGACAGGGTTTGGCTACACCTTC. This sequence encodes CASTGTGFGYTF.

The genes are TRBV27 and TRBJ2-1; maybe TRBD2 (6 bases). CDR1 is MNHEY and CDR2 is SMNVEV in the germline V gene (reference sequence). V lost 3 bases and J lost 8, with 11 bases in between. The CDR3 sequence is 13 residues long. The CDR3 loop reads CASSLSGDDEQFF. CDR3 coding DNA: TGTGCCAGCAGTTTGTCGGGGGACGATGAGCAGTTCTTC.

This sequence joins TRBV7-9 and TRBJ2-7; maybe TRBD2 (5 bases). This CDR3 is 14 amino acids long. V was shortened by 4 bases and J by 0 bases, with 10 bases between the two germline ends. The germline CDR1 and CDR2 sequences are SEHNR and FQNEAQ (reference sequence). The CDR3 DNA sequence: TGTGCCAGCAGCTCAGACGGGAACTCCTACGAGCAGTACTTC. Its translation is CASSSDGNSYEQYF.

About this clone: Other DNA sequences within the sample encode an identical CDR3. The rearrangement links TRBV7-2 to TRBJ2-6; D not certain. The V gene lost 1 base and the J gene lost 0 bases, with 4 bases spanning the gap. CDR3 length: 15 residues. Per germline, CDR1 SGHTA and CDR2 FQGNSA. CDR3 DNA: TGTGCCAGCAGCTTAGACAGCTCTGGGGCCAACGTCCTGACTTTC. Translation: CASSLDSSGANVLTF. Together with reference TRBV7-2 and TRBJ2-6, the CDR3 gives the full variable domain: GAGVSQSPSNKVTEKGKDVELRCDPISGHTALYWYRQSLGQGLEFLIYFQGNSAPDKSGLPSDRFSAERTGGSVSTLTIQRTQQEDSAVYLCASSLDSSGANVLTFGAGSRLTVL.

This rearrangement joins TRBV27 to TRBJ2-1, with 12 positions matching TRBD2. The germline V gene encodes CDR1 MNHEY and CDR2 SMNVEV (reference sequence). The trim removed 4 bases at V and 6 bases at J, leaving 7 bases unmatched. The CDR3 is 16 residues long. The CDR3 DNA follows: TGTGCCAGCAGTTCACGACTAGCGGGAGTTCTCAATGAGCAGTTCTTC. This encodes CASSSRLAGVLNEQFF.

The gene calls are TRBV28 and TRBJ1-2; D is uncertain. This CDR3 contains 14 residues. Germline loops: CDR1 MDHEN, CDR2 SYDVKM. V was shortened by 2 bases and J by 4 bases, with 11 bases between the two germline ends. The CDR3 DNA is TGTGCCAGCAGTTTACCGACACCCCTCTATGGCTACACCTTC. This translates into CASSLPTPLYGYTF.

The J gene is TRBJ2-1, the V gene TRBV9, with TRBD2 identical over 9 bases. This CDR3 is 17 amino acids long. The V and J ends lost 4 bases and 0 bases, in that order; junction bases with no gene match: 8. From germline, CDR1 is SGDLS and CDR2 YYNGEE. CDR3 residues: CASSTRLADNSYNEQFF. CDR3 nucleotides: TGTGCCAGCAGCACCAGACTAGCGGATAACTCCTACAATGAGCAGTTCTTC.

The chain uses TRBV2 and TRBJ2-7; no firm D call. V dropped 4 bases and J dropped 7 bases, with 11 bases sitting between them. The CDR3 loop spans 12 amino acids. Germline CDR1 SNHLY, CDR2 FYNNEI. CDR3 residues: CASSVTAWEQYF. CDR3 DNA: TGTGCCAGCAGTGTAACCGCCTGGGAGCAGTACTTC.

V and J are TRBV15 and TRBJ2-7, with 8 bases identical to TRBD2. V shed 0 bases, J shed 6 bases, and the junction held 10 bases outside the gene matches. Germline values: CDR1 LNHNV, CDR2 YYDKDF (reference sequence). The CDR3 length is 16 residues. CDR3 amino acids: CATSRDAPGGRSEQYF. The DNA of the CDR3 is TGTGCCACCAGCAGAGATGCGCCGGGAGGGAGGAGCGAGCAGTACTTC.